These 18 T cell receptor beta chains share one sample of origin, sequenced in a study of early T cells in non-severe SARS-CoV-2 infection. From the 5' RACE reads, TCRdb called clonotypes with MiXCR, one entry per CDR3 protein. The sample records about 60,000 distinct CDR3 sequences, 10% to 15% being singletons. What was sequenced was whole blood. These receptors all come from an adult who was a healthcare worker with PCR-confirmed SARS-CoV-2 infection or an uninfected control (not recorded which).

This clonotype was seen at least ten times. V usage is TRBV29-1 and J usage is TRBJ2-1; no clear D gene. The CDR3 length is 15 residues. Trimming took off 4 bases at V and 0 bases at J, with 13 bases between the two ends. Germline CDR1 reads SQVTM; CDR2 reads ANQGSEA. The CDR3 reads CSVVGGADSYNEQFF. CDR3 DNA: TGCAGCGTTGTAGGTGGCGCCGACTCCTACAATGAGCAGTTCTTC.

There are a few counts of this clonotype. The rearrangement joins TRBV6-2 or TRBV6-3 to TRBJ1-5, with a possible D match to TRBD1 (5 bases). The germline V and J ends were trimmed by 7 bases and 2 bases, with 21 bases remaining between them. The germline V gene has CDR1 MNHEY and CDR2 SVGEGT. The CDR3 extends over 17 amino acids. DNA of the CDR3: TGTGCCAGCACCACCCATGGGGGGATACCTGGCAATCAGCCCCAGCATTTT. Translating it yields CASTTHGGIPGNQPQHF.

The chain links TRBV28 to TRBJ1-5; unclear D gene. The length of the CDR3 is 15 residues. V shed 6 bases and J shed 3 bases, with 15 bases lying between them. CDR1 and CDR2 from the germline V gene are MDHEN and SYDVKM. The CDR3 DNA sequence: TGTGCCAGCAGCCCGACGGCGGGGATCAATCAGCCCCAGCATTTT. Translating it yields CASSPTAGINQPQHF.

V is TRBV29-1 and J is TRBJ2-2; TRBD1 matches at 8 bases. The CDR3 runs to 14 residues. Germline loops: CDR1 SQVTM, CDR2 ANQGSEA. Unmatched junction bases numbered 6, after V lost 4 bases and J lost 5 bases. This chain's CDR3 is CSVVQGASTGELFF. As DNA, the CDR3 is TGCAGCGTTGTCCAGGGGGCGTCGACCGGGGAGCTGTTTTTT.

A few counts support this clonotype. The chain combines TRBV18 with TRBJ1-6; D unresolved. The V gene lost 5 bases and the J gene lost 8 bases, with 7 bases spanning the gap. Germline V CDR1 and CDR2: KGHSH, LQKENI. The CDR3 spans 12 residues. DNA of the CDR3: TGTGCCAGCTCAATCCAGGATTCACCCCTCCACTTT. It yields the protein CASSIQDSPLHF.

The chain is built from TRBV7-2 and TRBJ2-1, with D perhaps matching TRBD2 (6 bases). V was pared by 1 base and J by 4 bases, with 11 bases between. The length of the CDR3 is 15 residues. Germline V gene data show CDR1 as SGHTA and CDR2 as FQGNSA. CDR3 sequence reads: CASSLGGGTYNEQFF. As DNA, the CDR3 is TGTGCCAGCAGCTTAGGTGGGGGGACGTACAATGAGCAGTTCTTC. Drawing the rest from reference TRBV7-2 and TRBJ2-1, the complete variable domain is GAGVSQSPSNKVTEKGKDVELRCDPISGHTALYWYRQSLGQGLEFLIYFQGNSAPDKSGLPSDRFSAERTGGSVSTLTIQRTQQEDSAVYLCASSLGGGTYNEQFFGPGTRLTVL.

This clonotype was seen more than once but under ten times. The rearrangement uses TRBV28 and TRBJ2-7; TRBD2 agrees at 13 bases. There are 13 residues in the CDR3. Germline V gene data show CDR1 as MDHEN and CDR2 as SYDVKM. The trim removed 11 bases at V and 4 bases at J, leaving 5 bases unmatched. The CDR3, as DNA: TGTGCCGTACTAGCGGGAGGGTCATACGAGCAGTACTTC. The encoded protein is CAVLAGGSYEQYF.

This clonotype was seen more than once but under ten times. This chain connects TRBV7-2 to TRBJ1-5, with D possibly being TRBD1 (6 bases). V lost 6 bases to trimming and J lost 3 bases, with 15 bases between them. CDR1 SGHTA and CDR2 FQGNSA come from the germline V gene. This CDR3 comprises 15 residues. As DNA, the CDR3 is TGTGCCAGCAGGGGAACAGGGACCCTCAATCAGCCCCAGCATTTT. It codes for CASRGTGTLNQPQHF.

The rearrangement uses TRBV28 and TRBJ2-3, with unresolved D. Germline V gene lookup returns CDR1 MDHEN and CDR2 SYDVKM. The germline V and J ends were trimmed by 5 bases and 6 bases, with 9 bases remaining between them. This CDR3 is built from 12 residues. The CDR3 sequence: CASSLRMDTQYF. The CDR3 coding sequence is TGTGCCAGCAGTCTGAGGATGGATACGCAGTATTTT.

This clonotype was observed many times. V is TRBV7-9 and J is TRBJ2-7; D is possibly TRBD2 (6 bases). CDR1 and CDR2 (germline): SEHNR, FQNEAQ (reference sequence). The CDR3 totals 14 residues. Trimming left V 4 bases short and J 0 bases short, with 10 bases between. The CDR3, as DNA: TGTGCCAGCAGCTCGCGGCGGGACTCCTACGAGCAGTACTTC. As protein: CASSSRRDSYEQYF.

This clonotype has ten or more counts. J is TRBJ2-4 and V is TRBV28, with 7 positions matching TRBD1. Germline CDR1 and CDR2: MDHEN and SYDVKM. CDR3 length: 18 residues. Unmatched junction bases numbered 12, after V lost 3 bases and J lost 1 base. The CDR3 reads CASSFRLIGGSAKNIQYF. CDR3 nucleotide sequence: TGTGCCAGCAGTTTCCGCCTAATAGGGGGCTCGGCCAAAAACATTCAGTACTTC.

This clonotype was seen repeatedly, ten times or more. V gene TRBV29-1 combines with J gene TRBJ2-6; D not resolved. V was pared by 2 bases and J by 0 bases, with 11 bases between. The length of the CDR3 is 16 residues. CDR1 and CDR2 (germline): SQVTM, ANQGSEA. The CDR3 DNA sequence: TGCAGCGTTGAATTTAGGGCAGCCTCTGGGGCCAACGTCCTGACTTTC. It translates to CSVEFRAASGANVLTF. Drawing the rest from reference TRBV29-1 and TRBJ2-6, the complete variable domain is SAVISQKPSRDICQRGTSLTIQCQVDSQVTMMFWYRQQPGQSLTLIATANQGSEATYESGFVIDKFPISRPNLTFSTLTVSNMSPEDSSIYLCSVEFRAASGANVLTFGAGSRLTVL.

The chain links TRBV19 to TRBJ2-5; possible D gene TRBD2, 6 bases. Trimming left V 8 bases short and J 2 bases short, with 12 bases between. Germline CDR1 and CDR2: LNHDA and SQIVND (reference sequence). The CDR3 totals 13 residues. The CDR3 DNA sequence: TGTGCCAGTCATGGGAGGCAGCAAGAGACCCAGTACTTC. Protein sequence: CASHGRQQETQYF.

A few counts support this clonotype. This CDR3 is CASTTGGYSPLHF. DNA for the CDR3: TGTGCCAGTACTACAGGGGGGTATTCACCCCTCCACTTT. The chain is built from TRBV27 and TRBJ1-6; 8 bases agree with TRBD1. CDR3 size: 13 residues. V was clipped by 9 bases and J by 8 bases; unmatched bases: 6. CDR1 MNHEY and CDR2 SMNVEV come from the germline V gene (reference sequence).

The CDR3 DNA is TGTGCCAGCAGTTTATACCAGGGAGACTATGGCTACACCTTC. This encodes CASSLYQGDYGYTF. This chain joins TRBV28 and TRBJ1-2; the D gene is possibly TRBD1 (5 bases). Germline V CDR1 and CDR2: MDHEN, SYDVKM. This CDR3 comprises 14 residues. V was clipped by 1 base and J by 3 bases, with 9 bases between them.

The chain joins TRBV11-2 to TRBJ2-7, with D perhaps matching TRBD1 (5 bases). CDR3 length: 17 amino acids. The V end lost 4 bases, the J end lost 2 bases, and 21 bases lay between the germline ends. Germline CDR1 reads SGHAT; CDR2 reads FQNNGV. The CDR3 region is CASSSQRGAARPYEQYF. In nucleotides, the CDR3 is TGTGCCAGCAGCTCCCAGCGTGGGGCCGCAAGACCCTACGAGCAGTACTTC. The whole variable domain, filled in from reference TRBV11-2 and TRBJ2-7, reads EAGVAQSPRYKIIEKRQSVAFWCNPISGHATLYWYQQILGQGPKLLIQFQNNGVVDDSQLPKDRFSAERLKGVDSTLKIQPAKLEDSAVYLCASSSQRGAARPYEQYFGPGTRLTVT.

This chain joins TRBV6-2 or TRBV6-3 and TRBJ1-2; tentative D call: TRBD1 (5 bases). The germline gives CDR1 MNHEY, CDR2 SVGEGT. CDR3 length equals 12 residues. The V gene lost 5 bases and the J gene lost 2 bases, with 6 bases spanning the gap. CDR3 loop: CASSPGNYGYTF. The CDR3 nucleotides are TGTGCCAGCAGTCCAGGGAACTATGGCTACACCTTC.

This clonotype was observed a few times. V usage is TRBV7-2 and J usage is TRBJ1-4; D gene uncertain. The CDR3 consists of 18 residues. V lost 5 bases and J 3 bases, leaving 22 bases between the germline ends. Germline lookup yields CDR1 SGHTA and CDR2 FQGNSA. The CDR3 loop reads CASSLSIYGLGANEKLFF. For the CDR3, the DNA is TGTGCCAGCAGCCTCTCTATCTATGGGTTAGGTGCTAATGAAAAACTGTTTTTT.